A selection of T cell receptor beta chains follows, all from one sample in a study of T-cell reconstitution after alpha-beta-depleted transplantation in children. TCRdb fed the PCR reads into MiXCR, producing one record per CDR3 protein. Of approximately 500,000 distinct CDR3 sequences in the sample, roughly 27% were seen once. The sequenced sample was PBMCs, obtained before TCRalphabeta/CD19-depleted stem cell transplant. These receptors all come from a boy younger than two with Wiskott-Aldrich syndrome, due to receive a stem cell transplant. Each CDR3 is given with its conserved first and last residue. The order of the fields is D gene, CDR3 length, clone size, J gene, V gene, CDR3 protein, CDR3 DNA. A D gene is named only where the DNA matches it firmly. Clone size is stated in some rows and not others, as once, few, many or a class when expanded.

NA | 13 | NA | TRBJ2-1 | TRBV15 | CATSRGQRNEQFF | TGTGCCACCAGCAGGGGCCAGAGAAATGAGCAGTTCTTC
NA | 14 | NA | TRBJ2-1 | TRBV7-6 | CASTYEIGINEQFF | TGTGCCAGCACCTATGAAATTGGGATCAATGAGCAGTTCTTC
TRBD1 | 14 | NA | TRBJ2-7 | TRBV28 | CASSHRGLSYEQYF | TGTGCCAGCAGCCACAGGGGCTTGTCCTACGAGCAGTACTTC
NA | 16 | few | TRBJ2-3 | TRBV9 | CASSVAIGGRKDTQYF | TGTGCCAGCAGCGTAGCCATAGGAGGGCGTAAAGATACGCAGTATTTT
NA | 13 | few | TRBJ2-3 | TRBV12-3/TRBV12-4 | CASSPRVQDTQYF | TGTGCCAGCAGCCCCCGGGTCCAAGATACGCAGTATTTT
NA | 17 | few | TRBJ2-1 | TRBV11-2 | CASSLFPAGMISNEQFF | TGTGCCAGCAGCTTATTTCCGGCGGGAATGATCTCCAATGAGCAGTTCTTC
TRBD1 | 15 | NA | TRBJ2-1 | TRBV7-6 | CASSSWTGDYIEQFF | TGTGCCAGCAGCTCCTGGACAGGCGACTACATTGAGCAGTTCTTC
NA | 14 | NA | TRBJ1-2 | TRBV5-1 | CASSLGTIGLGYTF | TGCGCCAGCAGCTTGGGGACCATCGGGTTAGGCTACACCTTC
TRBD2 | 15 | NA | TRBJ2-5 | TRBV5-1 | CASRPGLATQETQYF | TGCGCCAGCAGGCCCGGACTAGCGACTCAAGAGACCCAGTACTTC
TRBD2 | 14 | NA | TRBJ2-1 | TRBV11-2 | CASSGTSGWDEQFF | TGTGCCAGCAGCGGTACTAGCGGGTGGGATGAGCAGTTCTTC
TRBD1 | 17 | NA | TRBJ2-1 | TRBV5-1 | CASSLGTGTATYNEQFF | TGCGCCAGCAGCTTGGGAACCGGGACAGCGACCTACAATGAGCAGTTCTTC
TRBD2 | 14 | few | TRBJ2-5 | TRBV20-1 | CSARTSGRGETQYF | TGCAGTGCCAGGACTAGCGGGAGAGGTGAGACCCAGTACTTC
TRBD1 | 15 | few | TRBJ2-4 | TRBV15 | CATSYGQGAKNIQYF | TGTGCCACCAGCTATGGACAGGGGGCCAAAAACATTCAGTACTTC
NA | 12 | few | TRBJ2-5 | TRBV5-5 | CASSTVAETQYF | TGTGCCAGCAGCACCGTAGCGGAGACCCAGTACTTC
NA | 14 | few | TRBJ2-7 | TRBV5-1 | CASSLQGKSYEQYF | TGCGCCAGCAGCTTGCAGGGAAAGTCCTACGAGCAGTACTTC
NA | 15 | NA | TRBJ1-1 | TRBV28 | CASMDDEGWNTEAFF | TGTGCCAGCATGGACGACGAGGGGTGGAACACTGAAGCTTTCTTT
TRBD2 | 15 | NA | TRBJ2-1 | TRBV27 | CASSLAGGPANEQFF | TGTGCCAGCAGTTTAGCGGGAGGGCCCGCGAATGAGCAGTTCTTC
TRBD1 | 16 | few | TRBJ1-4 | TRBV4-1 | CASSQTIRGLREKLFF | TGCGCCAGCAGCCAAACAATCAGGGGGTTACGGGAAAAACTGTTTTTT
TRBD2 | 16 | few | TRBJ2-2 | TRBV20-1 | CSASDVGGRNTGELFF | TGCAGTGCTAGTGACGTGGGCGGGAGGAACACCGGGGAGCTGTTTTTT
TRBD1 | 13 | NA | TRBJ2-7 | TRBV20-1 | CSAPSRGLYEQYF | TGCAGTGCGCCGAGCAGGGGGCTATACGAGCAGTACTTC
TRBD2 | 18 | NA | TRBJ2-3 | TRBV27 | CASSLRGGLAGAGDTQYF | TGTGCCAGCAGTTTACGAGGCGGACTAGCGGGAGCGGGAGATACGCAGTATTTT
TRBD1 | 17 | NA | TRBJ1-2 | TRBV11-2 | CASSPPGQGQANYGYTF | TGTGCCAGCAGCCCCCCGGGACAGGGACAGGCTAACTATGGCTACACCTTC
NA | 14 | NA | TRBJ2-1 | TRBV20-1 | CSGDGTPIYNEQFF | TGCAGTGGAGACGGGACCCCAATATACAATGAGCAGTTCTTC
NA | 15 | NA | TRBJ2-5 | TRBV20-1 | CSARDAAGTQETQYF | TGCAGTGCTAGAGATGCGGCAGGCACTCAAGAGACCCAGTACTTC
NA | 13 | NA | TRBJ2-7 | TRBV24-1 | CATSDSNDYEQYF | TGTGCCACCAGTGACAGTAACGACTACGAGCAGTACTTC
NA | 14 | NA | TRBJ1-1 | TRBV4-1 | CASSQVDANTEAFF | TGCGCCAGCAGCCAAGTAGACGCGAACACTGAAGCTTTCTTT